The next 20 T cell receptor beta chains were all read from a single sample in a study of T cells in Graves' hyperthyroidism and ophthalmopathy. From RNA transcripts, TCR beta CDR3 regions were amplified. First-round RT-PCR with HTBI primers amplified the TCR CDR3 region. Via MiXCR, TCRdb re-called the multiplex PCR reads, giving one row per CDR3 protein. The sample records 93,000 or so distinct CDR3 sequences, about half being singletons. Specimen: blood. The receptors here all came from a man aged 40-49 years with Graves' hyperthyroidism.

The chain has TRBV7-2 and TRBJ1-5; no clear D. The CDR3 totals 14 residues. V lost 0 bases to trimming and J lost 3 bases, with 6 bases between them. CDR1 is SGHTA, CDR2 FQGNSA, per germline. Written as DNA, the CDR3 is TGTGCCAGCAGCTTAGCCGGGGTCAATCAGCCCCAGCATTTT. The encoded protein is CASSLAGVNQPQHF.

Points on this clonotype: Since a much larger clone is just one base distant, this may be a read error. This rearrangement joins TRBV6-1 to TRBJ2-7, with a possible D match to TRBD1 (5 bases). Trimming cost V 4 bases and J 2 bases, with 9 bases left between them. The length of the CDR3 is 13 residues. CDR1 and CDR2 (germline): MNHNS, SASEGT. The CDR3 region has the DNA TGTGCCAGCAGTGCGACAGTCGCCTACGAGCAGTACTTC. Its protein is CASSATVAYEQYF.

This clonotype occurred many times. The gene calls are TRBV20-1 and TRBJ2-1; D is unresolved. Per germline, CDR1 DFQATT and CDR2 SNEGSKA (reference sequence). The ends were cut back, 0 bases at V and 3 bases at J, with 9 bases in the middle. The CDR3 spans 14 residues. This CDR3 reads CSARDLGDYNEQFF. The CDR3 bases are TGCAGTGCTAGAGATTTAGGCGACTACAATGAGCAGTTCTTC.

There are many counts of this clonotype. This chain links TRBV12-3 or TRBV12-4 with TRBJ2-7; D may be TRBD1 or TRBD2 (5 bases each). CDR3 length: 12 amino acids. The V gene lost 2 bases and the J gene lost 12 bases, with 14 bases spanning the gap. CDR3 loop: CASSLYDRRGYF. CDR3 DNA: TGTGCCAGCAGTTTATACGACAGACGGGGGTACTTC.

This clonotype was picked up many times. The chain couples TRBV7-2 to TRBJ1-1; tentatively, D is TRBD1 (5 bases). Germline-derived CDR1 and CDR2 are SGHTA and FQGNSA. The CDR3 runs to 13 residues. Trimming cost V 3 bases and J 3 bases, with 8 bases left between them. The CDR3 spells CASSFQGDTEAFF. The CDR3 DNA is TGTGCCAGCAGCTTCCAGGGAGACACTGAAGCTTTCTTT.

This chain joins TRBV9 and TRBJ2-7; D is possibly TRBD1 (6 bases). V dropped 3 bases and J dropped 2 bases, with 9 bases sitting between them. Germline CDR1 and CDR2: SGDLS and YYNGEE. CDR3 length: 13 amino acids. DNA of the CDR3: TGTGCCAGCAGCGGACAGGATGCCTACGAGCAGTACTTC. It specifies CASSGQDAYEQYF.

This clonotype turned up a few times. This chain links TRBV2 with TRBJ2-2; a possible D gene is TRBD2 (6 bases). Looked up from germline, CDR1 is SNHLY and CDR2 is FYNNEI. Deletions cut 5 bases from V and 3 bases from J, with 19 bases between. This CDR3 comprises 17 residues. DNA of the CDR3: TGTGCCAGCAGTTTCCGTTCGGCTAGCGCTTACACCGGGGAGCTGTTTTTT. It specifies CASSFRSASAYTGELFF.

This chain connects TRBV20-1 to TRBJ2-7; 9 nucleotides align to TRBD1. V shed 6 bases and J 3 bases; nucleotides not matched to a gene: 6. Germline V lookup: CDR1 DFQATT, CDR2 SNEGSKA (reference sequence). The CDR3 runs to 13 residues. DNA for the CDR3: TGCAGTGCAGGGGGACAGGGACTCTACGAGCAGTACTTC. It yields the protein CSAGGQGLYEQYF.

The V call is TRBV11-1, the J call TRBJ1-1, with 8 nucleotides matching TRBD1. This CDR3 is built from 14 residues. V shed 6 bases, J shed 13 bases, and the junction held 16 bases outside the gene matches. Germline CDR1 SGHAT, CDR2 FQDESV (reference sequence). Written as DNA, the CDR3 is TGTGCCAGCAGGGCTACAGGGGGGACTAGCGGAGATTTCTTT. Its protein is CASRATGGTSGDFF.

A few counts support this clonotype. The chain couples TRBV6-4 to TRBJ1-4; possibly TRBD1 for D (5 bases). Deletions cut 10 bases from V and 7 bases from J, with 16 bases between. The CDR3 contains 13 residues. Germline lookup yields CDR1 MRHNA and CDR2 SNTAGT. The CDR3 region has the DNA TGTGCCACCCGGGGGAGATTAGTTGAAAAACTGTTTTTT. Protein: CATRGRLVEKLFF.

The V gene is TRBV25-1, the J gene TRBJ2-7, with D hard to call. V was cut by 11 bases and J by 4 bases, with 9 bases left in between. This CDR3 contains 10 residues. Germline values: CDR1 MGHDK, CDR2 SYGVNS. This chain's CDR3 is CAVQNYEQYF. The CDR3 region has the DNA TGTGCCGTCCAGAATTACGAGCAGTACTTC.

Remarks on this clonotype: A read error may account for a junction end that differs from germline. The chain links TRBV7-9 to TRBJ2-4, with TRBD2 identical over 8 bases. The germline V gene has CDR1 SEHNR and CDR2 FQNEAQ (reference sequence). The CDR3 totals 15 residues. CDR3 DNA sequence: TGCGCCAGCAGCCAAGATCGGGGGGGGGGTGGCATTCAGTACTTC. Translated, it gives CASSQDRGGGGIQYF.

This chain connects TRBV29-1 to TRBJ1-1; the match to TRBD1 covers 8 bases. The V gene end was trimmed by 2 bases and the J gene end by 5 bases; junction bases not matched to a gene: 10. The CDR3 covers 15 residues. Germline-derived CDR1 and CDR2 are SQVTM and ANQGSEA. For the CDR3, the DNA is TGCAGCGTTGAACGCTCCGGGACAGGCAAGACTGAAGCTTTCTTT. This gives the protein CSVERSGTGKTEAFF.

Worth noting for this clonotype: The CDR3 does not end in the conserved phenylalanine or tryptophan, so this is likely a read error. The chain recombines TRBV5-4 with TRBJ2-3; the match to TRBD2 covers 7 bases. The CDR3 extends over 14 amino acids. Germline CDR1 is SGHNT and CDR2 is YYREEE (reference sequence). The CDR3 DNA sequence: TGTGCCACCAGCGGGGTCACTAGCACAGATACGCAGTATCTT. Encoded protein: CATSGVTSTDTQYL.

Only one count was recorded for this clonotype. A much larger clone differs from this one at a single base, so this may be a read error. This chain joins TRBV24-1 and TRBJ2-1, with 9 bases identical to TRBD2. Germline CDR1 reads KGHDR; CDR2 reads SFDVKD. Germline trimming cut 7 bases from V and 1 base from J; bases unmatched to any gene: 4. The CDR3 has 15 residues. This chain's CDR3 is CATRASGASYNEQFF. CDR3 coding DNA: TGTGCCACCAGGGCTAGCGGGGCTTCCTACAATGAGCAGTTCTTC.

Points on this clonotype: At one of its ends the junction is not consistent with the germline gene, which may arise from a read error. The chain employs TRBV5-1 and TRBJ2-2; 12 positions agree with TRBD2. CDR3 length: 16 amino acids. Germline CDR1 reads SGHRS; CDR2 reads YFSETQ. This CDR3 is CASSWEGTSGFNEQFF. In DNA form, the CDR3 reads TGCGCCAGCAGCTGGGAGGGGACTAGCGGGTTCAATGAGCAGTTTTTT.

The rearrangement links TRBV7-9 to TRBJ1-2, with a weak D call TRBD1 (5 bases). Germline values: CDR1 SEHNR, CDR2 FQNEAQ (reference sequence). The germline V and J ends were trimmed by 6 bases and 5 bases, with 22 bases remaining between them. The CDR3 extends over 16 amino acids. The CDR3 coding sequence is TGTGCCAGCAGTACTGAAGCGGGGCCGATCACATATGGCTACACCTTC. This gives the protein CASSTEAGPITYGYTF.

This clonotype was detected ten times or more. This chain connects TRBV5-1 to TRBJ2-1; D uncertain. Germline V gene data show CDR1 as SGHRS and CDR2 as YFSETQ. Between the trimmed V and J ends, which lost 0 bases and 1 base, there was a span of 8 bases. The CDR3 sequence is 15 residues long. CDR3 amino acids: CASSLALQSYNEQFF. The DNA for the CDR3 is TGCGCCAGCAGCTTGGCCCTGCAGTCCTACAATGAGCAGTTCTTC.

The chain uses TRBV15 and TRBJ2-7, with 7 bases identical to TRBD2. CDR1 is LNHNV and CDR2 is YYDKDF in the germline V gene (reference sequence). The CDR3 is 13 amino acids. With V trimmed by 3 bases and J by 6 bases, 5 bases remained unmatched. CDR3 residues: CATSSYAGVEQYF. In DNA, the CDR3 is TGTGCCACCAGCAGTTACGCGGGGGTCGAGCAGTACTTC.

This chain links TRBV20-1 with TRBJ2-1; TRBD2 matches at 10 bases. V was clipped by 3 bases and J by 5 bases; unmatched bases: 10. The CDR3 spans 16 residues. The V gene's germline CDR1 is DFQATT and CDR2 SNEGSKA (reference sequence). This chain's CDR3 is CSARGVSGRLNNEQFF. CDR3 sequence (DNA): TGCAGTGCTAGGGGGGTTAGCGGGAGGCTGAACAATGAGCAGTTCTTC.